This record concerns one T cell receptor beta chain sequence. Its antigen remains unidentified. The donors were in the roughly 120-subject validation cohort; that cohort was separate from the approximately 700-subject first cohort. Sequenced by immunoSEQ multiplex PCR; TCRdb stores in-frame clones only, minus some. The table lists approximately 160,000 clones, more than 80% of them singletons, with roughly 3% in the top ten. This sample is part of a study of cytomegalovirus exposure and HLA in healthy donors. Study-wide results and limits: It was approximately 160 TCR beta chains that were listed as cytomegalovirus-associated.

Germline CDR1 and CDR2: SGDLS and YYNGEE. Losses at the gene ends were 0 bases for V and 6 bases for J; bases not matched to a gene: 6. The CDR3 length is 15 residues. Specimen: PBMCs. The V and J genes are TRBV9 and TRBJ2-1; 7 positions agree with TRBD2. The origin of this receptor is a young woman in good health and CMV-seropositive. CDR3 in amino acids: CASSVGGGPLNEQFF. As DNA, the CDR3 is TGTGCCAGCAGCGTAGGCGGGGGTCCCCTCAATGAGCAGTTCTTC.